These 20 T cell receptor beta chains share one sample of origin, sequenced in a study of blood T cells in healthy people across ages. It was with a sample-barcoded 5' primer and a J-beta primer mix that a second PCR of roughly 7 to 11 cycles was run. Via MiXCR, TCRdb re-called the 5' RACE reads, giving one row per CDR3 protein. The sample shows roughly 1.6 million distinct CDR3 sequences, 30% to 40% of them seen only once. Sequencing input: blood. These receptors all stem from a woman aged 30 to 39 in good health.

There are a few counts of this clonotype. Germline is not matched at one junction end, which may reflect a read error. V gene TRBV27 combines with J gene TRBJ2-1; no clear D gene. In germline, CDR1 is MNHEY, CDR2 SMNVEV (reference sequence). The CDR3 has 14 residues. The CDR3: CASRSGVGYSEQFF. CDR3 bases: TGTGCCAGCAGGTCCGGTGTGGGGTACAGTGAGCAGTTCTTC.

As concerns this clonotype: A read error is likely, as this CDR3 ends without the conserved phenylalanine or tryptophan. The chain combines TRBV6-5 with TRBJ2-3; possibly TRBD1 or TRBD2 for D (5 bases each). Germline V gives CDR1 MNHEY, CDR2 SVGAGI. This CDR3 region has 16 residues. Trimming removed 4 bases at V and 2 bases at J, with 16 bases between. CDR3 sequence (DNA): TGTGCCAGCAGTTCTCTGGGACGGTTAATCACAGATACGCAGTATTGT. It translates to CASSSLGRLITDTQYC.

About this clonotype: A much bigger clone sits one base away, suggesting this may be a read error. The J gene is TRBJ1-2, the V gene TRBV29-1; 11 positions agree with TRBD1. The V gene end was trimmed by 5 bases and the J gene end by 5 bases; junction bases not matched to a gene: 4. This CDR3 has 13 residues. Germline V lookup: CDR1 SQVTM, CDR2 ANQGSEA. CDR3 coding DNA: TGCAGCGTTCGGACAGGGGGCATGTATGGCTACACCTTC. This codes for CSVRTGGMYGYTF.

This clonotype was counted only a few times. The genes are TRBV3-1 and TRBJ2-7, with D perhaps TRBD1 (6 bases). This CDR3 comprises 15 residues. Per the germline V gene, CDR1 is LGHDT and CDR2 is YNNKEL (reference sequence). Trimming removed 2 bases at V and 6 bases at J, with 17 bases between. The CDR3 reads CASSQRQVSRREQYF. The CDR3 coding sequence is TGTGCCAGCAGCCAAAGACAGGTATCGAGGCGCGAGCAGTACTTC.

There are a few counts of this clonotype. V usage is TRBV9 and J usage is TRBJ2-5; D might be TRBD1 (6 bases). V was clipped by 4 bases and J by 7 bases, with 17 bases between them. Germline V gives CDR1 SGDLS, CDR2 YYNGEE. The CDR3 consists of 14 residues. The chain's CDR3 is CASSPRQARGTQYF. CDR3 sequence (DNA): TGTGCCAGCAGCCCTAGACAGGCCCGGGGGACCCAGTACTTC.

This clonotype was counted at least ten times. The chain couples TRBV29-1 to TRBJ2-1; either TRBD1 or TRBD2 may fit D (5 bases each). The CDR3 is 11 amino acids. Trimming removed 6 bases at V and 9 bases at J, with 12 bases between. Germline V CDR1 and CDR2: SQVTM, ANQGSEA. CDR3 region: CSVGANGEQFF. The CDR3 DNA reads TGCAGCGTCGGGGCCAATGGTGAGCAGTTCTTC.

The J gene is TRBJ1-5, the V gene TRBV5-1, with D perhaps TRBD1 (5 bases). The CDR3 consists of 15 residues. Germline values: CDR1 SGHRS, CDR2 YFSETQ. Between the trimmed V and J ends, which lost 4 bases and 1 base, there was a span of 12 bases. The CDR3 loop is CASSQGAGSNQPQHF. The CDR3 DNA reads TGCGCCAGCAGCCAGGGAGCTGGGAGCAATCAGCCCCAGCATTTT. Based on the CDR3 plus reference TRBV5-1 and TRBJ1-5, the full variable domain is KAGVTQTPRYLIKTRGQQVTLSCSPISGHRSVSWYQQTPGQGLQFLFEYFSETQRNKGNFPGRFSGRQFSNSRSEMNVSTLELGDSALYLCASSQGAGSNQPQHFGDGTRLSIL.

The V gene is TRBV4-1, the J gene TRBJ2-7, with 7 bases fitting TRBD2. V gave up 2 bases and J gave up 6 bases; unmatched junction bases: 10. CDR1 is MGHRA and CDR2 is YSYEKL in the germline V gene. The length of the CDR3 is 15 residues. CDR3 amino acids: CASSQRLETSFEQYF. The DNA for the CDR3 is TGCGCCAGCAGCCAACGCCTAGAGACTAGCTTCGAGCAGTACTTC.

J is TRBJ2-3 and V is TRBV5-1; 9 nucleotides line up with TRBD2. The V and J ends lost 0 bases and 5 bases, in that order; junction bases with no gene match: 7. CDR3 size: 16 residues. Germline CDR1 is SGHRS and CDR2 is YFSETQ. The CDR3 DNA reads TGCGCCAGCAGCTTGGAGGCTAGCGGGATATTAGATACGCAGTATTTT. Amino acid sequence: CASSLEASGILDTQYF.

The J gene is TRBJ2-1, the V gene TRBV9; weak D call: TRBD2 (5 bases). Trimming took off 4 bases at V and 6 bases at J, with 17 bases between the two ends. The CDR3 loop spans 15 amino acids. CDR1 and CDR2 (germline): SGDLS, YYNGEE. CDR3 in amino acids: CASSPGVVAGNEQFF. The CDR3 region has the DNA TGTGCCAGCAGCCCCGGGGTGGTGGCGGGCAATGAGCAGTTCTTC. Variable domain in full (rest from reference TRBV9 and TRBJ2-1): DSGVTQTPKHLITATGQRVTLRCSPRSGDLSVYWYQQSLDQGLQFLIQYYNGEERAKGNILERFSAQQFPDLHSELNLSSLELGDSALYFCASSPGVVAGNEQFFGPGTRLTVL.

This clonotype is a singleton in its sample. A read error may account for a junction end that differs from germline. The rearrangement links TRBV4-1 to TRBJ2-1; D ambiguous. The CDR3 spans 12 residues. CDR1 is MGHRA and CDR2 is YSYEKL in the germline V gene. The CDR3 region is CAGSQGPYEQFF. In DNA form, the CDR3 reads TGCGCCGGCAGCCAAGGTCCTTATGAGCAGTTCTTC.

The table lists this clonotype with a few counts. V usage is TRBV20-1 and J usage is TRBJ1-2; TRBD1 matches at 9 bases. Germline CDR1 is DFQATT and CDR2 is SNEGSKA (reference sequence). This CDR3 spans 16 amino acids. The V gene end was trimmed by 3 bases and the J gene end by 4 bases; junction bases not matched to a gene: 12. The DNA of the CDR3 is TGCAGTGCTAGCCGTTCAGGGACAGGGTTTAGCTATGGCTACACCTTC. Translation: CSASRSGTGFSYGYTF.

This clonotype occurred a few times. This chain uses TRBV27 with TRBJ2-5; 13 bases line up with TRBD2. The CDR3 is 15 residues long. In germline, CDR1 is MNHEY, CDR2 SMNVEV (reference sequence). Losses at the gene ends were 4 bases for V and 5 bases for J; bases not matched to a gene: 4. CDR3 loop: CASSSTSGRWETQYF. The CDR3 DNA reads TGTGCCAGCAGTTCGACTAGCGGGAGGTGGGAGACCCAGTACTTC.

Regarding this clonotype: This clone may be a read error of a much larger clone one base away. This chain joins TRBV4-1 and TRBJ2-7, with 8 bases lining up with TRBD1. There are 15 residues in the CDR3. Trimming took 1 base from V and 4 from J; bases not matched to a gene: 6. The V gene's germline CDR1 is MGHRA and CDR2 YSYEKL. The CDR3 is CASSQGGRQGYEQYF. CDR3 nucleotide sequence: TGCGCCAGCAGCCAAGGGGGTAGACAGGGGTACGAGCAGTACTTC.

About this clonotype: Because it lacks the conserved phenylalanine or tryptophan at the end, this CDR3 is likely a read error. This rearrangement joins TRBV4-1 to TRBJ2-5, with a tentative D call TRBD2 (5 bases). The germline V and J ends were trimmed by 5 bases and 2 bases, with 18 bases remaining between them. The CDR3 extends over 16 amino acids. From germline, CDR1 is MGHRA and CDR2 YSYEKL. CDR3 in amino acids: CASSTPPAGLQETQYV. The CDR3 region has the DNA TGCGCCAGCAGCACACCCCCTGCGGGCCTTCAAGAGACCCAGTACGTC.

This clonotype was counted only a few times. The gene calls are TRBV18 and TRBJ2-3; no definite D call. V lost 1 base, J lost 5 bases, and 7 bases lay in between. This CDR3 region has 13 residues. CDR1 and CDR2 from the germline V gene are KGHSH and LQKENI. The CDR3 nucleotides are TGTGCCAGCTCACCACAATCGATAGATACGCAGTATTTT. It encodes CASSPQSIDTQYF.

The sample holds a few counts of this clonotype. The chain combines TRBV20-1 with TRBJ1-2; D call uncertain. Germline V gene sequence: CDR1 DFQATT, CDR2 SNEGSKA (reference sequence). The V end was cut by 3 bases, the J end by 7 bases, with 15 bases between. CDR3 size: 13 residues. The CDR3 bases are TGCAGTGCTAGTTCAGATCTGGAGAGTGGCTACACCTTC. Its protein is CSASSDLESGYTF.

On this clonotype: A much larger clone lies a single base off, so this may be a read error. The chain has TRBV6-2 or TRBV6-3 and TRBJ1-2, with D possibly being TRBD1 (5 bases). Germline values: CDR1 MNHEY, CDR2 SVGEGT. The CDR3 loop spans 14 amino acids. Trimming pared 2 bases from V and 1 base from J, leaving 8 bases between. The CDR3 reads CASSYGDHNYGYTF. CDR3 coding DNA: TGTGCCAGCAGTTACGGGGACCATAACTATGGCTACACCTTC.

This chain links TRBV3-1 with TRBJ2-3, with 8 bases lining up with TRBD2. The CDR3 runs 15 residues. Germline V lookup: CDR1 LGHDT, CDR2 YNNKEL (reference sequence). J lost 3 bases, V lost 3 bases, and 5 bases had no gene match. The CDR3 DNA reads TGTGCCAGCAGCCAGGGACTAGGAGCGACAGATACGCAGTATTTT. Protein: CASSQGLGATDTQYF.

The genes are TRBV20-1 and TRBJ2-1, with 9 bases fitting TRBD2. CDR1 is DFQATT, CDR2 SNEGSKA, per germline (reference sequence). V shed 0 bases and J 0 bases; nucleotides not matched to a gene: 3. CDR3 size: 16 residues. The CDR3 nucleotides read TGCAGTGCTAGAGATAGGCGGGAGGGCTCCTACAATGAGCAGTTCTTC. It yields the protein CSARDRREGSYNEQFF.